This TCR beta chain derives from a study of cytomegalovirus exposure and HLA in healthy donors. The study's findings and limits: Sequencing artifact likely explains a cluster of highly shared sequence variants.

This PCR relied on a set of 60 Vbeta primers and 13 Jbeta primers. The repertoire was sequenced with immunoSEQ multiplex PCR; TCRdb's copy has only in-frame clones and lacks some. The sample comprises some 160,000 clones, roughly 80% of which are singletons, and more than 7% rests with the top ten. With respect to this clone: What it binds is unknown.

The CDR3 contains 13 residues. Trimming removed 4 bases from V and 13 bases from J, with 18 bases in between. Germline V lookup: CDR1 MNHNS, CDR2 SASEGT. This TCR derives from a male donor in good health and CMV-seropositive. V is TRBV6-1 and J is TRBJ2-3, with D maybe TRBD1 (6 bases). Sequencing used PBMCs. CDR3 coding DNA: TGTGCCAGCAGTGGGAGGACAGACGGGCCCAAGTATTTT. Amino acids: CASSGRTDGPKYF.